Below are 4 T cell receptor beta chains sequenced from a single sample in a study of early T cells in non-severe SARS-CoV-2 infection. TCRdb re-analysed the 5' RACE reads in MiXCR, keeping a single row per CDR3 protein. Among over 25,000 distinct CDR3 sequences listed, 5.5% to 8% were seen once. Sequencing was done on a sample of whole blood. These receptors were taken from an adult who was a healthcare worker with PCR-confirmed SARS-CoV-2 infection or an uninfected control (not recorded which).

This clonotype was detected many times. This chain connects TRBV29-1 to TRBJ2-7; TRBD1 is a possible D gene (5 bases). With 5 bases removed from V and 3 bases from J, the gap between germline ends came to 11 bases. The germline CDR1 and CDR2 sequences are SQVTM and ANQGSEA. The CDR3 sequence is 12 residues long. This CDR3 reads CSVIGHSYEQYF. The CDR3 DNA follows: TGCAGCGTTATCGGACATAGCTACGAGCAGTACTTC.

The chain employs TRBV30 and TRBJ1-4; no clear D. Germline V gene sequence: CDR1 GTSNPN, CDR2 SVGIG (reference sequence). The CDR3 has 11 amino acids. V dropped 1 base and J dropped 6 bases, with 3 bases sitting between them. CDR3 amino acids: CAWSDDEKLFF. The CDR3, as DNA: TGTGCCTGGAGTGACGATGAAAAACTGTTTTTT.

This clonotype was seen at least ten times. Here the CDR3 reads CASSVDRFSYEQYF. CDR3 nucleotides: TGTGCCAGCAGCGTAGACAGGTTCTCCTACGAGCAGTACTTC. V and J are TRBV7-9 and TRBJ2-7, with a possible D match to TRBD1 (6 bases). Germline assignment: CDR1 SEHNR and CDR2 FQNEAQ (reference sequence). V was cut by 5 bases and J by 0 bases, with 11 bases left in between. The CDR3 has 14 residues.

This clonotype came up a few times. The chain recombines TRBV19 with TRBJ1-5, with D maybe TRBD1 (6 bases). There are 13 residues in the CDR3. Trimming pared 9 bases from V and 2 bases from J, leaving 11 bases between. Germline-derived CDR1 and CDR2 are LNHDA and SQIVND (reference sequence). The chain's CDR3 is CASEQGGNQPQHF. The CDR3, as DNA: TGTGCCAGCGAACAGGGAGGCAATCAGCCCCAGCATTTT.